This T cell receptor (beta chain) was sequenced during a study of response to subunit inactivated influenza vaccine. This CDR3 spans 18 amino acids. V lost 0 bases and J 0 bases, leaving 14 bases between the germline ends. Per the germline V gene, CDR1 is KGHDR and CDR2 is SFDVKD. TCRdb re-called the RT-PCR reads through MiXCR, storing one row per CDR3 protein. The sample carries 550,000 to 800,000 distinct CDR3 sequences, about a sixth recorded once. The TCR sequence derives from a man in his fifties who received an inactivated influenza vaccine. The starting material was PBMCs from blood, obtained roughly 13 days after vaccination. The genes are TRBV24-1 and TRBJ2-1; no clear D. The CDR3 here is CATSDLPFGDSSYNEQFF. The CDR3 region has the DNA TGTGCCACCAGTGATTTGCCGTTCGGAGATAGCTCCTACAATGAGCAGTTCTTC.